Below, one T cell receptor (beta chain) is given with its context. The target antigen is unknown. This sample is drawn from a study of cytomegalovirus exposure and HLA in healthy donors. General observations from the study: The majority of CMV-associated TCR beta chains were reported as apparently HLA-restricted in a later analysis. Later on, an analysis found that several of the most significant clusters appeared to be linked to common viral pathogens, which included parvovirus B19. There were a few CMV-associated chains whose specificity for CMV antigens was confirmed in vitro. For most TCR beta V segments, an earlier analysis put the productive rate at about 90% or about 30% of the time.

The PCR was carried out with 60 Vbeta primers and 13 Jbeta primers. Profiling relied on immunoSEQ multiplex PCR, and the TCRdb table lists in-frame clones only, not all of them. The repertoire holds about 130,000 clones, with approximately 79% as singletons. The sample consisted of PBMCs. This TCR was recovered from a male donor in good health and CMV-seronegative.

The CDR3 spells CASSPSGSPLHF. CDR3 sequence (DNA): TGTGCCAGCAGCCCTTCGGGTTCACCCCTCCACTTT. The chain combines TRBV7-9 with TRBJ1-6; D not certain. Germline V CDR1 and CDR2: SEHNR, FQNEAQ (reference sequence). The CDR3 spans 12 residues. The ends were cut back, 5 bases at V and 9 bases at J, with 8 bases in the middle.